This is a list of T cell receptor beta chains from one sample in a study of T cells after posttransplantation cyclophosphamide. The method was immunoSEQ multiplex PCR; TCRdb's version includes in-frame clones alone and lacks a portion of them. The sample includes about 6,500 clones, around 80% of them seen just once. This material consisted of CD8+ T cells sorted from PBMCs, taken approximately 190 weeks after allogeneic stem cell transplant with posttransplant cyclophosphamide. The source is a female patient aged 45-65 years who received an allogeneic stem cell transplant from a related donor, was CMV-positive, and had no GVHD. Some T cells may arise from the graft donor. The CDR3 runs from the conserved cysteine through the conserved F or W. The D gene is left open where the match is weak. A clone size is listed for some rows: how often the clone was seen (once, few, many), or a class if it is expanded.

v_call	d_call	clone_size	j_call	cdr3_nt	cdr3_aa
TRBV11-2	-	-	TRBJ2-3	TGTGCCAGCAGCTTAGTTAGCAGTACAGATACGCAGTATTTT	CASSLVSSTDTQYF
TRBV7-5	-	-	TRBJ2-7	TGTGCCAGAAGCTGCCGGGAGCCCTACGAGCAGTACTTC	CARSCREPYEQYF
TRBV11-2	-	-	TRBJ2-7	TGTGCCAGCAGCTTAGCGGTGCGCGAGCAGTACTTC	CASSLAVREQYF
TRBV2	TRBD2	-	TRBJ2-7	TGTGCCAGCAGCGGGAGCGGGGGTACCTACGAGCAGTACTTC	CASSGSGGTYEQYF
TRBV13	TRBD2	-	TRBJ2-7	TGTGCCAGCAGCTTAGGACTAGCGGGAGATTACGAGCAGTACTTC	CASSLGLAGDYEQYF
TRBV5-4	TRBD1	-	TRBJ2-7	TGTGCCAGCAGTTCCAACAGGGGAAGCTCCTACGAGCAGTACTTC	CASSSNRGSSYEQYF
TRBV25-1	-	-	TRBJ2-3	TGTGCCAGCAGTGAATTAGCTAGCACAGATACGCAGTATTTT	CASSELASTDTQYF
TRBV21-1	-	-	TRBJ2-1	TGTGCCAGCGAGGTCGATCAGAAATACAATGAGCAGTTCTTC	CASEVDQKYNEQFF
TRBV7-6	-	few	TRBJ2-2	TGTGCCAGCAGCCTGGCAGGGGATCACACCGGGGAGCTGTTTTTT	CASSLAGDHTGELFF
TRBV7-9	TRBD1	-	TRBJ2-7	TGTGCCAGCAGCTTAGGGGACAGGGTTTTCCACGAGCAGTACTTC	CASSLGDRVFHEQYF
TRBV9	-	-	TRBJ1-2	TGTGCCAGCACTTCAGGGGTCTATGGCTACACCTTC	CASTSGVYGYTF
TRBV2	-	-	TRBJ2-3	TGTGCCAGCAAGGGGCGGGAACCCTACACAGATACGCAGTATTTT	CASKGREPYTDTQYF
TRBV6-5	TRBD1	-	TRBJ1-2	TGTGCCAGCAGTACCCCTACAGGGGATGGCTACACCTTC	CASSTPTGDGYTF
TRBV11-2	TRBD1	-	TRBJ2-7	TGTGCCAGCAGCTTAGGGTGGGACAGGGGCTGGGAGCAGTACTTC	CASSLGWDRGWEQYF
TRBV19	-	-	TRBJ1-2	TGTGCCAGTAGTATCTGGGACACCACTCGAGACTATGGCTACACCTTC	CASSIWDTTRDYGYTF
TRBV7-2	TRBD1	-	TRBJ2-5	TGTGCCAGTAGGGCGTTAGTGACAGGGGCAGAGACCCAGTACTTC	CASRALVTGAETQYF
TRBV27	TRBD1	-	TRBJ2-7	TGTGCCAGCAGTTTAGTCCGGGCCACAGGGGCCGAGCAGTACTTC	CASSLVRATGAEQYF
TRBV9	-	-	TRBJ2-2	TGTGCCAGCAGCGTAGGTAGTTTTACCGGGGAGCTGTTTTTT	CASSVGSFTGELFF
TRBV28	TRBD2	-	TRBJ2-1	TGTGCCAGCAGTTTGGGACTAGCGGGAGGCTATGAGCAGTTCTTC	CASSLGLAGGYEQFF
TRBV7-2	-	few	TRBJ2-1	TGTGCCAGCAGCTTAATTAGCGGAACTTACAATGAGCAGTTCTTC	CASSLISGTYNEQFF
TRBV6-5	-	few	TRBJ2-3	TGTGCCAGCAGACATCGTGGGGGGAGCACAGATACGCAGTATTTT	CASRHRGGSTDTQYF
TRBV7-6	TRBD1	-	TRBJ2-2	TGTGCCAGCACGACCGAGACAGGGCCCGGGGAGCTGTTTTTT	CASTTETGPGELFF
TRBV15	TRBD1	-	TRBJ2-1	TGTGCCACCACAATTGGACAGGCCACCTACAATGAGCAGTTCTTC	CATTIGQATYNEQFF
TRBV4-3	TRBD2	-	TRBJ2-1	TGCGCCAGCAGCCAAGGTTCCGGGAGGGTCAATGAGCAGTTCTTC	CASSQGSGRVNEQFF
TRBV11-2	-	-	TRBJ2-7	TGTGCCAGCAGCTTAGCACTCGGGGATAAAACCTACGAGCAGTACTTC	CASSLALGDKTYEQYF
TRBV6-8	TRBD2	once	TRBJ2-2	TGTGCCAGCGATCTGGACCTTAGCGGGAGTATAGACACCGGGGAGCTGTTTTTT	CASDLDLSGSIDTGELFF
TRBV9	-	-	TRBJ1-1	TGTGCCAGCAGCGCCTCAGGGATCACTGAAGCTTTCTTT	CASSASGITEAFF
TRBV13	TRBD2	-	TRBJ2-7	TGTGCCAGCAGCTCCGGGACTAGCGCTTACGAGCAGTACTTC	CASSSGTSAYEQYF
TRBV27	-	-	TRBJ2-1	TGTGCCAGCAGTTTATCTAGAGGGAGCAATGAGCAGTTCTTC	CASSLSRGSNEQFF